This is a list of T cell receptor beta chains from one sample in a study of blood T cell repertoires in COVID-19. Method: immunoSEQ multiplex PCR; TCRdb's copy keeps in-frame clones and lacks some. The sample has 55,000 to 75,000 clones; roughly 77% are singletons. The sequenced sample consisted of peripheral blood. The receptors shown here come from a woman in her seventies with acute or convalescent COVID-19. Each CDR3 is given with its conserved first and last residue. D genes are given only for firm matches. A clone size is listed for some rows: how often the clone was seen (once, few, many), or a class if it is expanded.

size: -
D: TRBD1
J: TRBJ2-3
V: TRBV6-5
CDR3: CASRGRGLGTDTQYF
DNA: TGTGCCAGCCGCGGCAGGGGGCTAGGCACAGATACGCAGTATTTT

size: -
D: TRBD1
J: TRBJ2-3
V: TRBV10-2
CDR3: CASGGQGSSSTDTQYF
DNA: TGCGCCAGCGGGGGACAGGGTTCCTCTAGCACAGATACGCAGTATTTT

size: -
D: -
J: TRBJ1-6
V: TRBV28
CDR3: CATHPGLQNSPLHF
DNA: TGTGCCACCCATCCGGGACTTCAGAATTCACCCCTCCACTTT

size: -
D: TRBD1
J: TRBJ2-7
V: TRBV28
CDR3: CALGTGGIQYF
DNA: TGTGCCCTTGGTACAGGGGGAATCCAGTACTTC

size: many
D: -
J: TRBJ2-1
V: TRBV4-1
CDR3: CASNAGAGEIFNEQFF
DNA: TGCGCCAGCAACGCAGGGGCGGGAGAAATTTTCAATGAGCAGTTCTTC

size: few
D: TRBD1
J: TRBJ2-1
V: TRBV19
CDR3: CASSIGGTGVNEQFF
DNA: TGTGCCAGTAGTATAGGTGGGACAGGGGTGAATGAGCAGTTCTTC

size: -
D: -
J: TRBJ2-1
V: TRBV5-4
CDR3: CASKADVGYGEQFF
DNA: TGTGCCAGCAAAGCTGACGTGGGCTATGGTGAGCAGTTCTTC

size: -
D: TRBD1
J: TRBJ1-3
V: TRBV7-2
CDR3: CASSLSPGGTGNTIYF
DNA: TGTGCCAGCAGTCTTTCCCCAGGGGGGACTGGAAACACCATATATTTT

size: -
D: TRBD1
J: TRBJ2-7
V: TRBV28
CDR3: CASSVTPGTGYSYEQYF
DNA: TGTGCCAGCAGTGTTACCCCCGGGACAGGGTACTCCTACGAGCAGTACTTC

size: -
D: -
J: TRBJ1-4
V: TRBV24-1
CDR3: CATSESIHQGKLFF
DNA: TGTGCCACCAGTGAGTCGATACACCAGGGAAAACTGTTTTTT

size: -
D: -
J: TRBJ1-3
V: TRBV20-1
CDR3: CSASITGNTIYF
DNA: TGCAGTGCTAGTATCACTGGAAACACCATATATTTT

size: -
D: -
J: TRBJ2-5
V: TRBV5-6
CDR3: CASSLGVDLGTQYF
DNA: TGTGCCAGCAGCTTGGGAGTTGACTTGGGGACCCAGTACTTC

size: once
D: TRBD2
J: TRBJ2-5
V: TRBV6-5
CDR3: CASTPSGGLETQYF
DNA: TGTGCCAGCACGCCTAGCGGGGGGTTGGAGACCCAGTACTTC

size: -
D: -
J: TRBJ1-5
V: TRBV19
CDR3: CASSLQGRNQPQHF
DNA: TGTGCCAGTAGCTTACAGGGACGCAATCAGCCCCAGCATTTT

size: once
D: -
J: TRBJ2-2
V: TRBV10-2
CDR3: CASSGREGGELFF
DNA: TGCGCCAGCTCGGGCAGGGAAGGCGGGGAGCTGTTTTTT

size: many
D: -
J: TRBJ1-5
V: TRBV19
CDR3: CASWDGTGGNQPQHF
DNA: TGTGCCAGTTGGGACGGGACGGGGGGAAATCAGCCCCAGCATTTT

size: -
D: -
J: TRBJ1-1
V: TRBV10-2
CDR3: CASRAGANTEAFF
DNA: TGCGCCAGCAGGGCGGGGGCGAACACTGAAGCTTTCTTT

size: few
D: -
J: TRBJ2-1
V: TRBV3-1/TRBV3-2
CDR3: CASSLQDRQFF
DNA: TGTGCCAGCAGCCTCCAGGACAGACAGTTCTTC

size: -
D: -
J: TRBJ2-7
V: TRBV14
CDR3: CASSQDGRFGEPSYEQYF
DNA: TGTGCCAGCAGCCAAGATGGCCGGTTCGGAGAGCCCTCCTACGAGCAGTACTTC

size: once
D: TRBD1
J: TRBJ2-3
V: TRBV7-3
CDR3: CASSSGTADTQYF
DNA: TGTGCCAGCAGCTCCGGGACAGCAGATACGCAGTATTTT

size: few
D: -
J: TRBJ1-4
V: TRBV29-1
CDR3: CSVKTASATNEKLFF
DNA: TGCAGCGTTAAAACAGCTTCCGCAACTAATGAAAAACTGTTTTTT

size: -
D: -
J: TRBJ1-1
V: TRBV19
CDR3: CASILGGRAFF
DNA: TGTGCCAGTATACTTGGGGGGAGGGCTTTCTTT

size: -
D: TRBD1
J: TRBJ1-6
V: TRBV10-3
CDR3: CAISRGTANSPLHF
DNA: TGTGCCATCAGTCGCGGGACAGCTAATTCACCCCTCCACTTT

size: -
D: -
J: TRBJ2-5
V: TRBV5-1
CDR3: CASSLGQIAQETQYF
DNA: TGCGCCAGCAGCTTGGGACAGATAGCACAAGAGACCCAGTACTTC

size: -
D: -
J: TRBJ1-1
V: TRBV6-5
CDR3: CASSILGRGTEAFF
DNA: TGTGCCAGTAGTATATTGGGGAGGGGCACTGAAGCTTTCTTT

size: -
D: -
J: TRBJ1-1
V: TRBV12-3/TRBV12-4
CDR3: CASRSQGNTEAFF
DNA: TGTGCCAGCAGATCACAGGGGAACACTGAAGCTTTCTTT

size: -
D: -
J: TRBJ2-1
V: TRBV27
CDR3: CASSLIGDKDEQFF
DNA: TGTGCCAGCAGTTTAATCGGGGATAAGGATGAGCAGTTCTTC

size: -
D: -
J: TRBJ1-4
V: TRBV7-2
CDR3: CASSLLGRDEKLFF
DNA: TGTGCCAGCAGCCTCCTCGGGAGGGATGAAAAACTGTTTTTT

size: -
D: -
J: TRBJ2-3
V: TRBV24-1
CDR3: CATRLGSGATDTQYF
DNA: TGTGCCACCAGGCTTGGAAGTGGAGCGACAGATACGCAGTATTTT

size: -
D: TRBD2
J: TRBJ2-1
V: TRBV29-1
CDR3: CSVEWTSSTGSNEQFF
DNA: TGCAGCGTTGAATGGACTAGCAGTACCGGTAGCAATGAGCAGTTCTTC

size: few
D: -
J: TRBJ2-1
V: TRBV30
CDR3: CAWSPAGSYNEQFF
DNA: TGTGCCTGGTCTCCAGCGGGTTCCTACAATGAGCAGTTCTTC

size: once
D: -
J: TRBJ1-5
V: TRBV13
CDR3: CASSRQSSQPQHF
DNA: TGTGCCAGCAGCCGACAGAGTAGTCAGCCCCAGCATTTT

size: many
D: TRBD1
J: TRBJ2-5
V: TRBV19
CDR3: CASSIARTGQETQYF
DNA: TGTGCCAGTAGTATAGCCCGGACAGGCCAAGAGACCCAGTACTTC

size: -
D: -
J: TRBJ1-1
V: TRBV29-1
CDR3: CSVAPSVAEAFF
DNA: TGCAGCGTTGCCCCCTCAGTGGCTGAAGCTTTCTTT

size: -
D: -
J: TRBJ1-4
V: TRBV18
CDR3: CASSPSVVAASEKLFF
DNA: TGTGCCAGCTCACCATCGGTGGTTGCGGCCTCTGAAAAACTGTTTTTT

size: few
D: TRBD2
J: TRBJ2-5
V: TRBV28
CDR3: CASLPSGSVETQYF
DNA: TGTGCCAGCCTCCCTAGCGGGAGTGTGGAGACCCAGTACTTC

size: -
D: -
J: TRBJ1-2
V: TRBV25-1
CDR3: CASSVGLTSYGYTF
DNA: TGTGCCAGCAGTGTTGGCCTTACCAGCTATGGCTACACCTTC

size: once
D: -
J: TRBJ2-1
V: TRBV24-1
CDR3: CATSDPNPGFSSYNEQFF
DNA: TGTGCCACCAGTGACCCAAACCCCGGTTTTAGCTCCTACAATGAGCAGTTCTTC

size: -
D: -
J: TRBJ2-1
V: TRBV6-2/TRBV6-3
CDR3: CASSYRGTASYNEQFF
DNA: TGTGCCAGCAGTTACCGCGGGACGGCTTCCTACAATGAGCAGTTCTTC

size: -
D: -
J: TRBJ2-7
V: TRBV6-2/TRBV6-3
CDR3: CASSYPTRWYF
DNA: TGTGCCAGCAGTTATCCCACCAGGTGGTACTTC

size: -
D: TRBD1
J: TRBJ2-5
V: TRBV5-8
CDR3: CASSRGTADRETQYF
DNA: TGTGCCAGCAGCCGAGGGACAGCCGATAGAGAGACCCAGTACTTC

size: -
D: -
J: TRBJ1-6
V: TRBV6-5
CDR3: CATSGQLPPLHF
DNA: TGTGCCACCTCCGGACAGCTTCCACCCCTCCACTTT

size: -
D: TRBD1
J: TRBJ1-1
V: TRBV5-1
CDR3: CASSKTGAETEAFF
DNA: TGCGCCAGCAGCAAAACAGGGGCTGAAACTGAAGCTTTCTTT

size: -
D: -
J: TRBJ1-6
V: TRBV7-2
CDR3: CASRTSTGGSSYNSPLHF
DNA: TGTGCCAGCAGAACATCTACCGGGGGGAGCTCCTATAATTCACCCCTCCACTTT

size: few
D: -
J: TRBJ1-1
V: TRBV6-5
CDR3: CASSSKIQGHTEAFF
DNA: TGTGCCAGCAGTTCAAAAATACAGGGACACACTGAAGCTTTCTTT

size: -
D: -
J: TRBJ2-5
V: TRBV6-5
CDR3: CASGRESGRQETQYF
DNA: TGTGCCAGCGGCAGGGAATCAGGGCGCCAAGAGACCCAGTACTTC

size: few
D: TRBD1
J: TRBJ1-6
V: TRBV10-3
CDR3: CAISEPGTDSPLHF
DNA: TGTGCCATCAGTGAGCCAGGGACAGACTCACCCCTCCACTTT

size: -
D: TRBD1
J: TRBJ1-6
V: TRBV6-6
CDR3: CASSHATGGGSPLHF
DNA: TGTGCCAGCAGTCACGCCACAGGGGGTGGTTCACCCCTCCACTTT

size: -
D: -
J: TRBJ1-1
V: TRBV11-3
CDR3: CASSPGGATEAFF
DNA: TGTGCCAGCAGCCCCGGGGGGGCGACTGAAGCTTTCTTT

size: -
D: -
J: TRBJ2-2
V: TRBV3-1/TRBV3-2
CDR3: CASSHRGAGTGELFF
DNA: TGTGCCAGCAGCCACCGGGGAGCGGGCACCGGGGAGCTGTTTTTT

size: -
D: -
J: TRBJ1-2
V: TRBV28
CDR3: CATAEGSYGYTF
DNA: TGTGCCACCGCTGAGGGTAGCTATGGCTACACCTTC

size: -
D: -
J: TRBJ2-7
V: TRBV4-1
CDR3: CASSLLGGAGYEQYF
DNA: TGCGCCAGCAGCCTACTAGGGGGCGCGGGATACGAGCAGTACTTC

size: -
D: TRBD1
J: TRBJ2-3
V: TRBV15
CDR3: CATSGQVYTDTQYF
DNA: TGTGCCACCAGCGGACAGGTTTACACAGATACGCAGTATTTT

size: -
D: -
J: TRBJ1-2
V: TRBV19
CDR3: CASSIPGLPAGYGYTF
DNA: TGTGCCAGTAGTATTCCGGGACTGCCGGCAGGCTATGGCTACACCTTC

size: -
D: TRBD1
J: TRBJ2-7
V: TRBV28
CDR3: CASSLPGQGGVGF
DNA: TGTGCCAGCAGTTTACCGGGACAGGGGGGGGTAGGCTTC